These 23 T cell receptor beta chains share one sample of origin, sequenced in a study of blood T cells in healthy people across ages. Sample-barcoded 5' priming and a J-beta primer mix drove a second PCR of 7 to 11 cycles. TCRdb re-analysed the 5' RACE reads in MiXCR, keeping a single row per CDR3 protein. The sample has under 800,000 distinct CDR3 sequences, approximately 43% seen once. The sequenced sample was blood. These receptors were obtained from a woman aged 60-75 years in good health.

This clonotype was observed at least ten times. The V and J genes are TRBV6-6 and TRBJ1-2; no reliable D call. Per the germline V gene, CDR1 is MNHNY and CDR2 is SVGAGI (reference sequence). Trimming stripped 5 bases from V and 8 bases from J, with 12 bases between. The CDR3 contains 12 residues. The CDR3 region is CASSPPDVGYTF. The CDR3 DNA sequence: TGTGCCAGCAGTCCCCCGGACGTCGGCTACACCTTC.

J is TRBJ1-2 and V is TRBV7-2, with D maybe TRBD1 (6 bases). The CDR3 is made up of 16 amino acids. V lost 5 bases, J lost 8 bases, and 24 bases lay in between. Germline-derived CDR1 and CDR2 are SGHTA and FQGNSA. Written as DNA, the CDR3 is TGTGCCAGCAGCCCAAGTAGGGGGAGGGACCGGCGGGGCTACACCTTC. Its translation: CASSPSRGRDRRGYTF.

This chain connects TRBV12-3 or TRBV12-4 to TRBJ2-7, with TRBD1 matching over 8 bases. J was trimmed by 9 bases and V by 7 bases; bases with no gene match: 11. The length of the CDR3 is 13 residues. The CDR3 loop is CASTLWTGHGQYF. CDR3 nucleotide sequence: TGTGCCAGCACCCTGTGGACAGGGCACGGGCAGTACTTC.

This clonotype was picked up a small number of times. This rearrangement joins TRBV7-2 to TRBJ2-5; 13 bases agree with TRBD2. The germline gives CDR1 SGHTA, CDR2 FQGNSA. This CDR3 spans 15 amino acids. V shed 5 bases and J 1 base; nucleotides not matched to a gene: 1. CDR3 sequence: CASSRTSGSQETQYF. In DNA form, the CDR3 reads TGTGCCAGCAGCCGGACTAGCGGGAGCCAAGAGACCCAGTACTTC.

The chain joins TRBV11-2 to TRBJ2-7; TRBD1 matches at 9 bases. The CDR3 has 14 amino acids. V lost 5 bases and J lost 4; bases outside the gene matches: 6. The V gene's germline CDR1 is SGHAT and CDR2 FQNNGV. For the CDR3, the DNA is TGTGCCAGCAGCCCACAGGGGGCCAGGTACGAGCAGTACTTC. Translating it yields CASSPQGARYEQYF.

The CDR3 spells CASSLRQDKLFF. CDR3 sequence (DNA): TGTGCCAGCAGTTTGCGGCAGGATAAACTGTTTTTT. This sequence joins TRBV12-3 or TRBV12-4 and TRBJ1-4; D not certain. This CDR3 region has 12 residues. The ends were cut back, 3 bases at V and 11 bases at J, with 10 bases in the middle.

The J gene is TRBJ2-1, the V gene TRBV7-2; TRBD2 matches at 8 bases. The germline CDR1 and CDR2 sequences are SGHTA and FQGNSA. The junction had 6 bases not matched to a gene; V was cut back by 10 bases and J by 10 bases. This CDR3 is built from 11 residues. The CDR3, as DNA: TGTGCCACCGTAGCGGGGCCAGAGCAGTTCTTC. It specifies CATVAGPEQFF.

V is TRBV9 and J is TRBJ2-7; the match to TRBD1 covers 8 bases. V shed 5 bases and J 2 bases; nucleotides not matched to a gene: 9. This CDR3 is built from 15 residues. The germline gives CDR1 SGDLS, CDR2 YYNGEE. CDR3 coding DNA: TGTGCCAGCAGGAAAGGGGGACAGGAGACCTACGAGCAGTACTTC. Its protein is CASRKGGQETYEQYF.

As regards this clonotype: This may be a read error: a much more frequent sequence differs by one nucleotide. The rearrangement uses TRBV29-1 and TRBJ2-1, with D perhaps matching TRBD2 (7 bases). Germline CDR1 is SQVTM and CDR2 is ANQGSEA. This CDR3 region has 13 residues. Trimming removed 3 bases from V and 13 bases from J, with 19 bases in between. The CDR3: CSVDAGAGETQFF. CDR3 in DNA: TGCAGCGTTGATGCGGGGGCCGGGGAGACCCAGTTCTTC.

V and J are TRBV27 and TRBJ2-7; 11 bases agree with TRBD1. V shed 4 bases, J shed 3 bases, and the junction held 5 bases outside the gene matches. CDR1 MNHEY and CDR2 SMNVEV come from the germline V gene (reference sequence). The CDR3 is made up of 15 amino acids. The CDR3 region is CASSYTGTGGYEQYF. In DNA form, the CDR3 reads TGTGCCAGCAGTTACACGGGGACAGGGGGCTACGAGCAGTACTTC.

The rearrangement uses TRBV7-3 and TRBJ2-1; D is undetermined. Trimming removed 0 bases at V and 9 bases at J, with 12 bases between. The CDR3 loop spans 14 amino acids. Germline CDR1 is SGHTA and CDR2 is FQGTGA. The CDR3 DNA sequence: TGTGCCAGCAGCTTAACAACACCGCCGGGTGAGCAGTTCTTC. It yields the protein CASSLTTPPGEQFF.

V usage is TRBV15 and J usage is TRBJ2-1; 10 bases are a match to TRBD2. This CDR3 region has 15 residues. Germline CDR1 and CDR2: LNHNV and YYDKDF (reference sequence). V gave up 0 bases and J gave up 4 bases; unmatched junction bases: 0. Here the CDR3 reads CATSREAGGYNEQFF. The CDR3 DNA follows: TGTGCCACCAGCAGAGAAGCGGGGGGGTACAATGAGCAGTTCTTC.

This clonotype was seen more than once but under ten times. The chain couples TRBV14 to TRBJ2-7; no clear D gene. V was cut by 0 bases and J by 2 bases, with 11 bases left in between. From germline, CDR1 is SGHDN and CDR2 FVKESK. CDR3 size: 15 residues. CDR3 loop: CASSQDFGPPYEQYF. CDR3 DNA sequence: TGTGCCAGCAGCCAAGATTTCGGGCCCCCCTACGAGCAGTACTTC.

In DNA, the CDR3 is TGCAGTGCTAGAGCTCAGGGAGATTTCGGACAGCCCCAGCATTTT. It is translated as CSARAQGDFGQPQHF. The chain couples TRBV20-1 to TRBJ1-5; possible D gene TRBD1, 5 bases. V dropped 1 base and J dropped 7 bases, with 17 bases sitting between them. Germline V gene lookup returns CDR1 DFQATT and CDR2 SNEGSKA (reference sequence). There are 15 residues in the CDR3.

The CDR3 here is CASSLAPRTRSYEQYF. The CDR3 DNA reads TGTGCCAGCAGTTTAGCCCCTCGGACTCGATCCTACGAGCAGTACTTC. The chain employs TRBV28 and TRBJ2-7; D may be TRBD2 (5 bases). CDR3 length equals 16 residues. The V and J ends lost 2 bases and 1 base respectively, with 15 bases between them. Germline V gene lookup returns CDR1 MDHEN and CDR2 SYDVKM.

In its sample, this clonotype was seen a few times. The J gene is TRBJ2-6, the V gene TRBV20-1; D is undetermined. The CDR3 covers 15 residues. Trimming shortened V by 3 bases and J by 3 bases, and 12 bases separated the two germline ends. From germline, CDR1 is DFQATT and CDR2 SNEGSKA (reference sequence). Here the CDR3 reads CSASDRFSGANVLTF. The CDR3 DNA follows: TGCAGTGCTAGTGATAGATTTAGTGGGGCCAACGTCCTGACTTTC.

The chain carries TRBV4-3 and TRBJ2-7; D call uncertain. Per germline, CDR1 LGHNA and CDR2 YSLEER. The CDR3 runs 13 residues. Trimming removed 7 bases from V and 3 bases from J, with 13 bases in between. The CDR3 protein is CASTRPDLYEQYF. DNA of the CDR3: TGCGCCAGCACCCGTCCGGACCTCTACGAGCAGTACTTC.

This clonotype was seen a few times. The chain links TRBV4-1 to TRBJ1-5, with D maybe TRBD1 (6 bases). Per germline, CDR1 MGHRA and CDR2 YSYEKL. This CDR3 region has 15 residues. The ends were cut back, 4 bases at V and 1 base at J, with 11 bases in the middle. The CDR3 region is CASSLDRLSNQPQHF. CDR3 sequence (DNA): TGCGCCAGCAGCCTAGACAGGTTAAGCAATCAGCCCCAGCATTTT.

This clonotype was counted only a few times. The chain joins TRBV7-2 to TRBJ2-5, with TRBD2 identical over 13 bases. After removal of 1 base from V and 5 bases from J, the junction contained 4 bases not matched to a gene. Looked up from germline, CDR1 is SGHTA and CDR2 is FQGNSA. CDR3 length equals 16 residues. This chain's CDR3 is CASSLELAGGRETQYF. CDR3 DNA: TGTGCCAGCAGCTTAGAACTAGCGGGGGGGAGGGAGACCCAGTACTTC.

The table lists this clonotype with many counts. V is TRBV7-8 and J is TRBJ2-7; 13 positions match TRBD2. The CDR3 loop spans 19 amino acids. Germline V gene data show CDR1 as SGHVS and CDR2 as FQNEAQ. The V segment lost 1 base and the J segment 2 bases; nucleotides outside the gene matches: 11. This chain's CDR3 is CASSLVGTSGNYRTYEQYF. CDR3 bases: TGTGCCAGCAGCTTAGTAGGGACTAGCGGGAATTATCGCACCTACGAGCAGTACTTC.

The genes are TRBV7-2 and TRBJ2-7; D tentatively reads TRBD1 or TRBD2 (6 bases each). CDR3 length: 13 residues. V lost 5 bases to trimming and J lost 4 bases, with 12 bases between them. The germline CDR1 and CDR2 sequences are SGHTA and FQGNSA. The CDR3 sequence is CASSVGGLYEQYF. The CDR3 coding sequence is TGTGCCAGCAGCGTAGGGGGGCTATACGAGCAGTACTTC.

V usage is TRBV7-3 and J usage is TRBJ1-5; tentatively, D is TRBD1 (6 bases). The CDR3 extends over 15 amino acids. CDR1 is SGHTA, CDR2 FQGTGA, per germline. V was cut by 5 bases and J by 6 bases, with 17 bases left in between. CDR3 protein: CASSPGAGAGQPQHF. The CDR3 bases are TGTGCCAGCAGCCCCGGTGCAGGGGCAGGTCAGCCCCAGCATTTT.

This clonotype was seen at least ten times. This chain links TRBV29-1 with TRBJ2-1; D not certain. The CDR3 totals 13 residues. With 4 bases removed from V and 1 base from J, the gap between germline ends came to 8 bases. Germline loops: CDR1 SQVTM, CDR2 ANQGSEA. DNA of the CDR3: TGCAGCGTTGTTAGGCTATCCTACAATGAGCAGTTCTTC. This encodes CSVVRLSYNEQFF.